This TCR beta chain originates from a study of T cell changes during pregnancy in multiple sclerosis (dated by TCRdb to 2018 to 2020). At the level of the whole study: The study examined how the T cell repertoire changed over the course of pregnancy in women with multiple sclerosis.

Receptor libraries were prepared by the immunoSEQ multiplex PCR assay. TCRdb carries this immuneACCESS record with in-frame sequences only. Its versions omit some clonotypes, under half of them owing to an unresolved V gene in the studies checked, with the rest unexplained. The sample contains fewer than 60,000 clones, about 91% of them found a single time. Over 1% of the sample is in the top ten clones. From the cysteine up to the phenylalanine, the CDR3 has a length of 17 residues. The CDR3 DNA has 51 bases and is translated from base 1. CDR1 and CDR2 (KGHSH, LQKENI) derive from the germline V gene. At the junction V is shortened by 4 bases and J by 5 bases; bases outside the gene matches: 12. In the case of this clone: The antigen this receptor binds is unknown. The record has no base qualities; no much larger clone is one base away.

This sample comprised peripheral blood, obtained after pregnancy. The sequence was obtained from a female donor in good health, enrolled as a control in a pregnancy study. This chain joins TRBV18 to TRBJ2-7, and 12 junctional nucleotides match TRBD1. At the DNA level, the sequence is TGTGCCAGCTCACTCAACGTTCACGGGACAGGGGGCCACGAGCAGTACTTC. This encodes CASSLNVHGTGGHEQYF.